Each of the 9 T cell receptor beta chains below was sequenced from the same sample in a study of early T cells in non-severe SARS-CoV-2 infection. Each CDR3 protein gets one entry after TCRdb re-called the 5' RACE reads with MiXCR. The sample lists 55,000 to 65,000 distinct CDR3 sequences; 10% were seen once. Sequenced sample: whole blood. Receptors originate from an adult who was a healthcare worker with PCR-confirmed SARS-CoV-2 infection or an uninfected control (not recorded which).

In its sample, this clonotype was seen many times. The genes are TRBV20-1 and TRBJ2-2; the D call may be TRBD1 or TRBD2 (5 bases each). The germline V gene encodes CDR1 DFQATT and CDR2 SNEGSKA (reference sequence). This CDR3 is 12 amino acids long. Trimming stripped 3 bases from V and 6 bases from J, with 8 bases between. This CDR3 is CSASLGAGELFF. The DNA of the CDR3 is TGCAGTGCTAGCCTGGGGGCCGGGGAGCTGTTTTTT.

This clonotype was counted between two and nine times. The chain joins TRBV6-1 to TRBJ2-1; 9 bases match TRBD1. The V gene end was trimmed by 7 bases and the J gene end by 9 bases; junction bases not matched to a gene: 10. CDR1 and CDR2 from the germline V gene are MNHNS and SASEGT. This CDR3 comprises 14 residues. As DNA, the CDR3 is TGTGCCAGCACCCCCCGGGACAGGGACTCTGAGCAGTTCTTC. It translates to CASTPRDRDSEQFF.

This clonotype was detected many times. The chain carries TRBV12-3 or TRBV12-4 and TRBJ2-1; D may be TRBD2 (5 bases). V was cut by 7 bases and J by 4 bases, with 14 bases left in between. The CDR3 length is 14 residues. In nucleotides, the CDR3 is TGTGCCAGCACGATCGCGGGCACATACAATGAGCAGTTCTTC. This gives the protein CASTIAGTYNEQFF.

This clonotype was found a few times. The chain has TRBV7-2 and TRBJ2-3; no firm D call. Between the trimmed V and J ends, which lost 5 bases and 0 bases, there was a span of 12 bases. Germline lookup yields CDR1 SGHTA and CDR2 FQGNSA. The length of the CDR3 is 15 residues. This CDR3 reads CASSGWAVSTDTQYF. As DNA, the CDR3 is TGTGCCAGCAGCGGCTGGGCGGTTAGCACAGATACGCAGTATTTT.

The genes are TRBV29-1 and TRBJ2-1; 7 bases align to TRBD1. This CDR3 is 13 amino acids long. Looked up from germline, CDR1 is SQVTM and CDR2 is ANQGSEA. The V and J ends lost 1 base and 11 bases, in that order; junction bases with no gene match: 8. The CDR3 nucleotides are TGCAGCGTTGAAGGTGAGGCCAGGGGGAAGCAGTTCTTC. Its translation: CSVEGEARGKQFF.

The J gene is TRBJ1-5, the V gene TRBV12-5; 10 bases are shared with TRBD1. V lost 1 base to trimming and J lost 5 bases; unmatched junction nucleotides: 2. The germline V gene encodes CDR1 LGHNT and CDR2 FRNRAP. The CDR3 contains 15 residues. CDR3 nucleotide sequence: TGTGCTAGTGGTTTGGGACAGGGGGCTGATCAGCCCCAGCATTTT. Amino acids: CASGLGQGADQPQHF.

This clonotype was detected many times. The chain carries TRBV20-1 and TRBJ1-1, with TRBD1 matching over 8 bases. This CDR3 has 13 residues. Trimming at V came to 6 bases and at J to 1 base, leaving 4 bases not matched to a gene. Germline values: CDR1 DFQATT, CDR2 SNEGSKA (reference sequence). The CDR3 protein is CSAWTGSNTEAFF. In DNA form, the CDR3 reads TGCAGTGCCTGGACAGGGTCGAACACTGAAGCTTTCTTT.

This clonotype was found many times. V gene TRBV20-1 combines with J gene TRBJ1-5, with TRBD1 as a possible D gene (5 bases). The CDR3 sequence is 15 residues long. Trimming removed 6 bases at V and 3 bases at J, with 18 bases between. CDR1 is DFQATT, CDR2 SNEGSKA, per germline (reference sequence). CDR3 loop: CSAHTPWGLNQPQHF. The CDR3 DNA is TGCAGTGCCCACACCCCGTGGGGCCTCAATCAGCCCCAGCATTTT.

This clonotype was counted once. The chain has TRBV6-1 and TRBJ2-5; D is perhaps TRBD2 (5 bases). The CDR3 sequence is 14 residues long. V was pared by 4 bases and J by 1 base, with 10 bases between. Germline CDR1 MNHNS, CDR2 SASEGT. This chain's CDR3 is CASSVGGIQETQYF. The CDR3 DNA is TGTGCCAGCAGTGTAGGAGGAATCCAAGAGACCCAGTACTTC.